This TCR beta chain was identified during a study of graft-versus-host responses after intestinal transplantation. Study information: All recipients got anti-thymocyte globulin induction, then tacrolimus and steroids for roughly three years. Study results and caveats: Peak circulating GvH clone levels were associated with early post-transplant HvG declines. Present in recipient marrow, GvH clones included some that appeared first in ileum or blood.

Between the trimmed V and J ends, which lost 5 bases and 2 bases, there was a span of 15 bases. The CDR3 runs to 15 residues. Germline V lookup: CDR1 SGHRS, CDR2 YFSETQ. Using immunoSEQ multiplex PCR, the repertoire was profiled, and TCRdb retains in-frame clones only, with some absent. The sample includes over 40,000 clones, about 93% seen only once; the top ten take 4.5% to 7.5%. Notes on this clone: Its matching antigen is unknown.

This clonotype was sampled from a human patient who received an intestinal transplant, so some T cells may come from the graft donor. The material sequenced was PBMCs, taken about 120 weeks after a first intestinal transplant, on the day of a second. The chain couples TRBV5-1 to TRBJ2-3, with D possibly called TRBD1 or TRBD2 (5 bases each). CDR3 amino acids: CASREGKSTTDTQYF. The CDR3 DNA follows: TGCGCCAGCAGAGAGGGGAAATCTACCACAGATACGCAGTATTTT.